This T cell receptor beta chain was documented in a study of shared clonotypes between healthy human individuals (dated by TCRdb to the early 2020s). For the study in its entirety: Three men and a couple of women, aged 18 to 49 years, made up the cohort. Between about 0.8 and 9 billion PBMCs per donor were obtained by leukapheresis. The study deeply sequenced blood TCR repertoires of several healthy adults to estimate repertoire size and the extent of clonotype sharing between individuals. To increase sequencing depth and limit assay-specific biases, different laboratories used diverse techniques to prepare libraries and sequence TCR repertoires. For each donor, CD4 naive and CD4 memory were each run on three plates, CD8 naive on two plates, and CD8 memory on one plate. General study outcomes and caveats: Even with the large sequencing depth, rarefaction of the sorted-subset datasets indicated that sequencing was incomplete. Estimated clonotype richness was generally larger for naive than for memory subsets. Based on pairwise subsampling, the degree of clonotype sharing among donors was expected to be affected by sequencing depth. Compared with non-shared clonotypes, clonotypes shared by all four sorted-subset donors had higher generation probabilities. The small number of donors limited the genetic and exposure-history diversity represented. Sampling was restricted to blood, and TCR repertoires in tissues likely differ from the TCR repertoires found in blood. Around 5% of naive CD4, 3% to 3.5% of naive CD8, 2.3% of memory CD4, and about 0.4% of memory CD8 clonotypes were shared across several donors.

In the case of this clone: This clone's antigen is unknown. No clone much larger than this one lies a single base away; base qualities are absent.

TCR CDR3 regions were amplified from genomic DNA by multiplex PCR using the deep immunoSEQ assay. Extracted genomic DNA from each cell subset was distributed evenly across all wells of several immunoSEQ 96-well plates, and each plate was treated as a replicate. For sorted subsets, each replicate PCR was loaded with approximately 200 ng genomic DNA, equivalent to approximately 27,000 T cell genomes. The purified libraries were quantified using a Qubit 3.0 fluorometer, sized with a Bioanalyzer 2100, and then quantified again using the KAPA Library Quantification kit. Each immunoSEQ 96-well plate was sequenced on its own single-read 150-cycle Illumina NextSeq 550 flow cell. Turning to the authors' computational methods: Because the immunoSEQ output included only junctional sequences and no quality scores, the filtering could not be the same as the filtering used for full-length reads. Sequences were annotated with PyIR, a Python wrapper for IgBLAST v1.9, using IMGT germline references to assign V/J genes and CDR3. Any read was removed if the V/J assignment was weak (E-value above 1e-6), the CDR3 was missing, or the read contained stop codons, out-of-frame junctions, or ambiguous translated residues. V3J clonotypes were defined as sequences sharing the same inferred V gene, J gene, and CDR3 amino acid sequence. The percentage overlap between two repertoires was calculated by dividing the number of shared unique clonotypes by the size of the smaller repertoire. RTK rarefaction, the Chao1 estimator, and Recon v2.1 estimates of unobserved clonotypes were used to assess repertoire richness. For all TCRbeta clonotypes obtained by the gDNA method from a few donors, generation probabilities were computed with OLGA. Imported from immuneACCESS, the table was reduced by TCRdb to in-frame sequences with V and J called. These copies leave out some clones; in studies compared against another copy, an unresolved V gene accounts for under half, and the cause of the remainder is not known. That table gives V, J and clone size, and the DNA gave D and trimming. The sample has 2 million to 3 million clones on record, approximately 94% of them singletons. 0.36% of the sample goes to the ten largest clones.

At the junction V is shortened by 4 bases and J by 0 bases, with 10 bases in between. Spanning cysteine to phenylalanine, the CDR3 consists of 15 amino acids. The sequence is cut down to CDR3 DNA, 45 bases in frame from base 1. CDR1 and CDR2 are drawn from the germline V gene: SNHLY, FYNNEI. The donors were healthy, HIV-negative adults with no recently reported acute infections or vaccinations. Every donor was a Caucasian adult living in Nashville, Tennessee, USA. CD4+ T cells were enriched through magnetic negative selection, after which naive cells were positively selected on CD45RA and the remaining negative fraction served as the memory subset. After blood collection by leukapheresis, PBMCs were isolated using Ficoll-Histopaque density gradient centrifugation and then cryopreserved in the vapor phase of liquid nitrogen. Analytical flow cytometry was used to check the purity and quantity of every magnetically sorted T cell population. Genomic DNA was isolated from each sorted fraction and quantified by UV absorbance on a Nanodrop 2000c.

The sequenced sample consisted of naive CD4+ T cells from PBMCs. The cell subset or site label here, explained by the study, means: CD45RA+ positively selected. The clonotype was recovered from a man between 18 and 29 years old in good health. Some clones in this sample may be carry-over from other donors' samples. This chain is built from TRBV2 and TRBJ1-5; TRBD1 is a possible D gene, resting on 5 matching bases. CDR3 reads: CASSGRTSSNQPQHF. The nucleotide sequence is given as TGTGCCAGCAGTGGTCGGACATCTAGCAATCAGCCCCAGCATTTT.